These 9 T cell receptor beta chains were sequenced from one sample in a study of blood T cell repertoires in COVID-19. Some clones are missing from TCRdb's copy, which holds only in-frame ones; the method was immunoSEQ multiplex PCR. This table holds 65,000 to 85,000 clones, roughly 84% found once. Sequenced input: peripheral blood. These receptors were collected from a woman aged 18-29 years with acute or convalescent COVID-19.

This clone was found once. V usage is TRBV19 and J usage is TRBJ2-1; 13 positions match TRBD2. This CDR3 comprises 16 residues. With V trimmed by 3 bases and J by 6 bases, 5 bases remained unmatched. Per the germline V gene, CDR1 is LNHDA and CDR2 is SQIVND (reference sequence). The CDR3 is CASSIKGTSGTNEQFF. CDR3 sequence (DNA): TGTGCCAGTAGTATTAAAGGGACTAGCGGGACCAATGAGCAGTTCTTC.

The genes are TRBV4-1 and TRBJ1-2, with a weak D call TRBD1 (6 bases). The CDR3 runs 16 residues. Trimming cost V 1 base and J 5 bases, with 17 bases left between them. Germline values: CDR1 MGHRA, CDR2 YSYEKL. CDR3 loop: CASSQAWTAKGYGYTF. The CDR3 nucleotides read TGCGCCAGCAGCCAAGCCTGGACAGCGAAAGGGTATGGCTACACCTTC.

The genes are TRBV3-1 (or the pseudogene TRBV3-2) and TRBJ2-5; TRBD1 is a possible D gene (6 bases). Per germline, CDR1 LGHDT and CDR2 YNNKEL (reference sequence). Trimming took off 4 bases at V and 1 base at J, with 10 bases between the two ends. The length of the CDR3 is 14 residues. DNA for the CDR3: TGTGCCAGCAGCCTAGGGGGTATCCAAGAGACCCAGTACTTC. This sequence encodes CASSLGGIQETQYF.

The genes are TRBV5-6 and TRBJ1-3, with 11 positions matching TRBD1. Germline CDR1 reads SGHDT; CDR2 reads YYEEEE. V shed 1 base, J shed 1 base, and the junction held 7 bases outside the gene matches. The CDR3 runs 18 residues. In DNA form, the CDR3 reads TGTGCCAGCAGCTTGCTTGCCGGACAGGGGGCTTCTGGAAACACCATATATTTT. This encodes CASSLLAGQGASGNTIYF.

The rearrangement links TRBV11-2 to TRBJ2-7; TRBD1 matches 7 bases. Trimming cost V 1 base and J 3 bases; bases outside gene matches: 6. The length of the CDR3 is 15 residues. The V gene's germline CDR1 is SGHAT and CDR2 FQNNGV. CDR3 coding DNA: TGTGCCAGCAGCTTAGTATGGGACAGACACTACGAGCAGTACTTC. Protein product: CASSLVWDRHYEQYF.

This clone was observed a few times. The chain combines TRBV19 with TRBJ1-1; no firm D call. Germline CDR1 LNHDA, CDR2 SQIVND (reference sequence). Trimming shortened V by 4 bases and J by 2 bases, and 8 bases separated the two germline ends. The CDR3 extends over 13 amino acids. CDR3 in amino acids: CASSKQKNTEAFF. CDR3 in DNA: TGTGCCAGTAGTAAACAGAAAAACACTGAAGCTTTCTTT.

CDR3 in DNA: TGCGCCAGCAGTGGGGTATCGCGGGCTGGCTATGGCTACACCTTC. Residues: CASSGVSRAGYGYTF. The gene calls are TRBV4-1 and TRBJ1-2, with D uncertain. Germline CDR1 reads MGHRA; CDR2 reads YSYEKL. This CDR3 has 15 residues. Trimming pared 6 bases from V and 4 bases from J, leaving 18 bases between.

This chain links TRBV30 with TRBJ2-3; 11 bases match TRBD2. The germline gives CDR1 GTSNPN, CDR2 SVGIG (reference sequence). V lost 4 bases, J lost 6 bases, and 15 bases stayed unmatched. CDR3 length: 17 residues. The CDR3 sequence is CAWTLGSGGAKGDTQYF. The CDR3 bases are TGTGCCTGGACCCTAGGTAGCGGGGGGGCCAAAGGGGATACGCAGTATTTT.

This clone was seen only once. The V gene is TRBV4-3, the J gene TRBJ2-7; maybe TRBD2 (7 bases). The germline V gene has CDR1 LGHNA and CDR2 YSLEER. The CDR3 consists of 17 residues. V shed 0 bases and J shed 3 bases, with 18 bases lying between them. The CDR3 here is CASSQEIRRGHNYEQYF. CDR3 DNA: TGCGCCAGCAGCCAAGAAATCCGGCGGGGGCACAACTACGAGCAGTACTTC.